This record concerns one T cell receptor beta chain sequence. What this receptor recognizes is not known. Qualities for individual bases were not recorded, and no much larger clone is one base off. The trial excluded patients who had a history of autoimmune disease or were on systemic immunosuppression. Peripheral blood for TCR sequencing was collected from all dose cohorts at baseline, on cycle 4 day 1, and on cycle 7 day 1. The samples were drawn from a first-in-human, open-label, multicenter phase I dose-escalation trial of ivuxolimab. Adults with locally advanced or metastatic melanoma, renal cell carcinoma, hepatocellular carcinoma or head and neck squamous cell carcinoma were enrolled in the trial. CD4+ and CD8+ T cells were sorted separately from peripheral blood before TCR sequencing. For sequencing of the TCRbeta CDR3 region, genomic DNA was extracted from the sorted cells. The immunoSEQ Assay was used to sequence the TCRbeta CDR3 regions. Drawn from immuneACCESS, this table holds only the in-frame rearrangements with V and J called that TCRdb kept. Clones are partly lost; checked studies trace under half to an unresolved V gene and leave the rest unexplained. The table for this sample lists about 38,000 clones; about 92% of them were counted only once. The ten largest clones take up 7.5% to 10% of the sample.

The sample is drawn from a study of OX40 agonist ivuxolimab in advanced cancers. Background on the whole study: Ivuxolimab was a fully human IgG2 agonistic monoclonal antibody targeting the costimulatory receptor OX40 (CD134). Patients were allowed to have had prior anti-PD-1, anti-PD-L1 or anti-CTLA-4 therapy, and approximately 40% of the dose-escalation patients had been treated with checkpoint inhibitors. Intravenous ivuxolimab was administered to patients every 2 weeks at six dose levels: 0.01, 0.1, 0.3, 1.5, 3 and 10 mg/kg. In the dose-escalation cohort, roughly 80% of patients were male, and the mean age was approximately 60 years, with a range of roughly 20 to 80. Of the roughly 52 dose-escalation patients, hepatocellular carcinoma was present in roughly 19, melanoma in around 15, renal cell carcinoma in 9 and head and neck cancer in 9. The paper covers the monotherapy dose-escalation part of the phase I ivuxolimab trial, which included N ≈ 50 patients. Peripheral TCRbeta sequencing aimed to test whether ivuxolimab altered TCR sequence diversity and caused clonal T-cell expansion. Three dose-escalation patients achieved partial responses, one with hepatocellular carcinoma and two with cutaneous melanoma.

Trimming leaves V shorter by 4 bases and J shorter by 3 bases, with the junction holding 5 bases beyond the gene matches. In the germline V gene (reference sequence), CDR1 corresponds to MNHEY and CDR2 to SMNVEV. From cysteine to phenylalanine, the CDR3 is 14 amino acids long. The kept DNA is CDR3 alone, 42 bases in frame from the first base. The investigation overall reported the following: Low levels of normalized T-cell clonal expansion were also seen in some patients who did not respond. At doses of 0.1 to 3.0 mg/kg, clonal expansion of both CD4+ and CD8+ blood T cells was observed from baseline to week 6. In partial responders in the 0.1-3.0 mg/kg groups, normalized peripheral clonal expansion was found to be among the lowest, especially among CD8+ T cells. Which antigens the clonally expanded peripheral T cells were specific for was not determined. After ivuxolimab, more expanded clones were found on average in CD8+ T cells than in CD4+ T cells.

This TCR came from an adult with an advanced solid tumor such as melanoma, head and neck, liver or kidney cancer. This sequence uses TRBV27 and TRBJ2-7, and 8 junctional nucleotides match TRBD1. The material sequenced was CD4+ or CD8+ T cells sorted from blood, taken in a trial of the OX40 agonist ivuxolimab. The CDR3 reads as follows: CASSSGTGGYEQYF. DNA sequence: TGTGCCAGCAGTTCCGGGACAGGAGGCTACGAGCAGTACTTC.